One and the same sample provided the 29 T cell receptor beta chains below, sequenced in a study of blood T cell repertoires in COVID-19. Generated by immunoSEQ multiplex PCR, the TCRdb table keeps only in-frame clones and is missing some. The data hold roughly 100,000 clones, with around nine tenths observed a single time. The sample was peripheral blood. The receptors originated from a man between 45 and 60 years old with acute or convalescent COVID-19.

The V gene is TRBV30, the J gene TRBJ1-4; 7 nucleotides line up with TRBD1. V trimming: 2 bases; J trimming: 4 bases; junction bases outside the gene matches: 10. Looked up from germline, CDR1 is GTSNPN and CDR2 is SVGIG (reference sequence). The CDR3 spans 16 residues. CDR3 region: CAWSTGPGQSNEKLFF. CDR3 nucleotides: TGTGCCTGGAGTACAGGCCCGGGACAGAGTAATGAAAAACTGTTTTTT.

The chain joins TRBV15 to TRBJ2-4; 11 nucleotides align to TRBD2. The CDR3 runs to 17 residues. CDR1 and CDR2 (germline): LNHNV, YYDKDF (reference sequence). The ends lost 4 bases at V and 3 bases at J; junction bases unmatched: 8. CDR3 coding DNA: TGTGCCACCAGCAACTTAGCGGGAGGGCTTGGCAAAAACATTCAGTACTTC. This codes for CATSNLAGGLGKNIQYF.

The chain has TRBV5-1 and TRBJ2-2; D is possibly TRBD1 (5 bases). The germline V gene encodes CDR1 SGHRS and CDR2 YFSETQ. V lost 3 bases to trimming and J lost 5 bases, with 11 bases between them. The CDR3 runs 14 residues. The CDR3 DNA follows: TGCGCCAGCAGCTCAACATCAGGGACCGGGGAGCTGTTTTTT. Encoded protein: CASSSTSGTGELFF.

This chain uses TRBV27 with TRBJ2-7, with D unclear. The CDR3 loop spans 13 amino acids. Trimming removed 0 bases from V and 5 bases from J, with 8 bases in between. Germline values: CDR1 MNHEY, CDR2 SMNVEV (reference sequence). The DNA for the CDR3 is TGTGCCAGCAGTTTATCCAGTGGGCACGAGCAGTACTTC. Residues: CASSLSSGHEQYF.

The DNA for the CDR3 is TGTGCCACCAGTGATCCTAGACGGGGGTTTAATGAGCAGTTCTTC. Translation gives CATSDPRRGFNEQFF. V gene TRBV24-1 combines with J gene TRBJ2-1; a possible D gene is TRBD2 (6 bases). Germline values: CDR1 KGHDR, CDR2 SFDVKD. Trimming pared 3 bases from V and 7 bases from J, leaving 15 bases between. The CDR3 loop spans 15 amino acids.

This chain joins TRBV6-5 and TRBJ1-2; D might be TRBD1 (5 bases). Per the germline V gene, CDR1 is MNHEY and CDR2 is SVGAGI. With 7 bases removed from V and 8 bases from J, the gap between germline ends came to 23 bases. The CDR3 length is 15 residues. CDR3 residues: CASIRRVQGLRGYTF. CDR3 coding DNA: TGTGCCAGCATTCGAAGGGTCCAGGGATTAAGAGGCTACACCTTC.

This clone was detected a few times. This chain links TRBV27 with TRBJ2-1; 8 bases line up with TRBD2. Germline lookup yields CDR1 MNHEY and CDR2 SMNVEV (reference sequence). V gave up 1 base and J gave up 7 bases; unmatched junction bases: 9. The CDR3 is made up of 16 amino acids. CDR3 amino acids: CASSLFSSGSYNEQFF. The CDR3 nucleotides are TGTGCCAGCAGTTTATTTTCCAGCGGGAGTTATAATGAGCAGTTCTTC.

This chain connects TRBV27 to TRBJ2-7; 9 nucleotides match TRBD1. Germline assignment: CDR1 MNHEY and CDR2 SMNVEV (reference sequence). The CDR3 loop spans 15 amino acids. V dropped 5 bases and J dropped 6; count of bases not matched to a gene: 11. This CDR3 reads CASSPRTGDSSEQYF. The DNA for the CDR3 is TGTGCCAGCAGTCCGAGGACAGGGGATAGTTCCGAGCAGTACTTC.

The chain couples TRBV19 to TRBJ1-5; perhaps TRBD1 as D (5 bases). Trimming cost V 2 bases and J 4 bases, with 9 bases left between them. The germline gives CDR1 LNHDA, CDR2 SQIVND (reference sequence). CDR3 length: 14 amino acids. In DNA form, the CDR3 reads TGTGCCAGTAGTATACGGACACAAAATCAGCCCCAGCATTTT. Protein product: CASSIRTQNQPQHF.

V is TRBV5-1 and J is TRBJ1-1; 7 nucleotides align to TRBD1. Germline CDR1 and CDR2: SGHRS and YFSETQ. J was trimmed by 5 bases and V by 2 bases; bases with no gene match: 15. The CDR3 spans 17 residues. CDR3 DNA sequence: TGCGCCAGCAGCTTCGAGGCCAGGGGGGCCTCGGGTACTGAAGCTTTCTTT. It specifies CASSFEARGASGTEAFF.

The gene calls are TRBV6-5 and TRBJ2-1; TRBD1 agrees at 11 bases. There are 16 residues in the CDR3. Unmatched junction bases numbered 5, after V lost 2 bases and J lost 5 bases. Germline CDR1 reads MNHEY; CDR2 reads SVGAGI. Here the CDR3 DNA reads TGTGCCAGCAGTTACCTCCGGGACAGGGGGGACAATGAGCAGTTCTTC. It encodes CASSYLRDRGDNEQFF.

This clone was detected only once. The rearrangement joins TRBV19 to TRBJ1-4; 8 bases are shared with TRBD1. J was trimmed by 1 base and V by 3 bases; bases with no gene match: 4. Germline lookup yields CDR1 LNHDA and CDR2 SQIVND (reference sequence). The CDR3 runs to 16 residues. CDR3 protein: CASSMITGGTNEKLFF. The CDR3 region has the DNA TGTGCCAGTAGTATGATTACAGGGGGAACTAATGAAAAACTGTTTTTT.

V is TRBV5-6 and J is TRBJ2-1, with D uncertain. The CDR3 is 12 residues long. Germline V gives CDR1 SGHDT, CDR2 YYEEEE. V lost 1 base, J lost 4 bases, and 3 bases lay in between. The CDR3 DNA reads as TGTGCCAGCAGCTTGATATACAATGAGCAGTTCTTC. This encodes CASSLIYNEQFF. The variable domain in full, with the rest retrieved from reference TRBV5-6 and TRBJ2-1, is DAGVTQSPTHLIKTRGQQVTLRCSPKSGHDTVSWYQQALGQGPQFIFQYYEEEERQRGNFPDRFSGHQFPNYSSELNVNALLLGDSALYLCASSLIYNEQFFGPGTRLTVL.

The chain couples TRBV9 to TRBJ2-1; TRBD2 is a possible D gene (5 bases). CDR1 is SGDLS, CDR2 YYNGEE, per germline. V was clipped by 0 bases and J by 6 bases, with 10 bases between them. The CDR3 runs 14 residues. CDR3 protein: CASSVGPSFNEQFF. DNA of the CDR3: TGTGCCAGCAGCGTAGGTCCTAGCTTCAATGAGCAGTTCTTC.

This clone was seen once. This chain links TRBV11-2 with TRBJ1-5; tentative D call: TRBD1 (6 bases). The V end was cut by 3 bases, the J end by 10 bases, with 25 bases between. This CDR3 contains 17 residues. Germline values: CDR1 SGHAT, CDR2 FQNNGV. The DNA of the CDR3 is TGTGCCAGCAGCTTCAGTATCGTGGGGAGTCGCGGGGGCCCCCAGCATTTT. Translation gives CASSFSIVGSRGGPQHF.

The CDR3 region has the DNA TGCGCCAGCAGGACAGGGACAGGTAGTTACTACGAGCAGTACTTC. Its translation: CASRTGTGSYYEQYF. This chain uses TRBV5-1 with TRBJ2-7; TRBD1 matches at 8 bases. Per the germline V gene, CDR1 is SGHRS and CDR2 is YFSETQ. This CDR3 contains 15 residues. V was pared by 5 bases and J by 3 bases, with 10 bases of the junction left unmatched. Complete variable domain (other parts from reference TRBV5-1 and TRBJ2-7): KAGVTQTPRYLIKTRGQQVTLSCSPISGHRSVSWYQQTPGQGLQFLFEYFSETQRNKGNFPGRFSGRQFSNSRSEMNVSTLELGDSALYLCASRTGTGSYYEQYFGPGTRLTVT.

Worth noting for this clone: A junction boundary mismatches the germline segment, possibly from a read error. The chain joins TRBV6-6 to TRBJ1-1; D may be TRBD1 (5 bases). Germline loops: CDR1 MNHNY, CDR2 SVGAGI (reference sequence). The length of the CDR3 is 16 residues. Written as DNA, the CDR3 is TGTGCCAGCAGCTACTCCCGACAGATGATGAACACTGAAGCTTTCTTT. Translation gives CASSYSRQMMNTEAFF.

The gene calls are TRBV18 and TRBJ2-7, with TRBD2 matching over 10 bases. CDR3 length: 15 residues. Germline V gene lookup returns CDR1 KGHSH and CDR2 LQKENI. Trimming took 3 bases from V and 3 from J; bases not matched to a gene: 5. The CDR3 nucleotides read TGTGCCAGCTCACCTTCTAGCGGGAGTATCTACGAGCAGTACTTC. Encoded protein: CASSPSSGSIYEQYF.

The V call is TRBV6-1, the J call TRBJ1-2; 12 positions agree with TRBD1. Germline assignment: CDR1 MNHNS and CDR2 SASEGT. J gave up 6 bases and V 4 bases, and 9 bases lay outside the gene matches. The CDR3 is 16 residues long. CDR3 amino acids: CASSVNLGQGAHGYTF. In DNA form, the CDR3 reads TGTGCCAGCAGTGTGAATTTGGGACAGGGGGCCCATGGCTACACCTTC.

This chain uses TRBV3-1 (or the pseudogene TRBV3-2) with TRBJ2-1; 7 bases fit TRBD1. Germline CDR1 LGHDT, CDR2 YNNKEL (reference sequence). Unmatched junction bases numbered 8, after V lost 4 bases and J lost 8 bases. This CDR3 has 14 amino acids. CDR3 region: CASSRRQGTDEQFF. The DNA of the CDR3 is TGTGCCAGCAGCCGTAGACAGGGTACCGATGAGCAGTTCTTC.

The chain has TRBV5-4 and TRBJ2-7; possibly TRBD2 for D (6 bases). The germline V gene encodes CDR1 SGHNT and CDR2 YYREEE (reference sequence). V was pared by 3 bases and J by 7 bases, with 17 bases between. This CDR3 is built from 14 residues. The DNA of the CDR3 is TGTGCCAGCAGCTGGGGGACTGGGGTAAGGGAGCAGTACTTC. The encoded protein is CASSWGTGVREQYF.

The chain couples TRBV24-1 to TRBJ2-1; 7 nucleotides agree with TRBD2. Looked up from germline, CDR1 is KGHDR and CDR2 is SFDVKD. V trimming: 0 bases; J trimming: 7 bases; junction bases outside the gene matches: 2. The CDR3 consists of 14 residues. CDR3 region: CATSDLRRENEQFF. CDR3 in DNA: TGTGCCACCAGTGATTTGCGGCGGGAGAATGAGCAGTTCTTC.

The chain uses TRBV3-1 (or the pseudogene TRBV3-2) and TRBJ1-1; D possibly corresponds to TRBD1 (5 bases). The germline CDR1 and CDR2 sequences are LGHDT and YNNKEL (reference sequence). The V and J ends lost 0 bases and 3 bases respectively, with 11 bases between them. This CDR3 comprises 15 residues. In DNA, the CDR3 is TGTGCCAGCAGCCAAGAGATAGGGGTAGACACTGAAGCTTTCTTT. Translating it yields CASSQEIGVDTEAFF.

J is TRBJ2-7 and V is TRBV4-3; 8 bases fit TRBD1. Unmatched junction bases numbered 8, after V lost 3 bases and J lost 4 bases. The CDR3 runs to 15 residues. In germline, CDR1 is LGHNA, CDR2 YSLEER. The CDR3 coding sequence is TGCGCCAGCAGCCAGTTGGCAGGGGGCATTTACGAGCAGTACTTC. It encodes CASSQLAGGIYEQYF.

The chain uses TRBV4-1 and TRBJ2-5, with a weak D call TRBD2 (5 bases). V gave up 1 base and J gave up 5 bases, with 20 bases separating them. This CDR3 spans 17 amino acids. Germline CDR1 and CDR2: MGHRA and YSYEKL. The CDR3 region has the DNA TGCGCCAGCAGCCAAGTTCCCATCCCGGAGGCTTGGGAGACCCAGTACTTC. It translates to CASSQVPIPEAWETQYF.

The rearrangement joins TRBV11-2 to TRBJ2-4; 11 bases fit TRBD1. Germline V gene sequence: CDR1 SGHAT, CDR2 FQNNGV. The length of the CDR3 is 14 residues. V lost 4 bases and J lost 9; bases outside the gene matches: 5. The CDR3 sequence is CASSSDRGPGIQYF. The DNA of the CDR3 is TGTGCCAGCAGCTCGGACAGGGGGCCGGGCATTCAGTACTTC. The full variable domain, completed using reference TRBV11-2 and TRBJ2-4, is EAGVAQSPRYKIIEKRQSVAFWCNPISGHATLYWYQQILGQGPKLLIQFQNNGVVDDSQLPKDRFSAERLKGVDSTLKIQPAKLEDSAVYLCASSSDRGPGIQYFGAGTRLSVL.

The chain carries TRBV19 and TRBJ2-5, with TRBD2 matching over 14 bases. Germline V gene data show CDR1 as LNHDA and CDR2 as SQIVND (reference sequence). This CDR3 spans 18 amino acids. The junction had 13 bases not matched to a gene; V was cut back by 5 bases and J by 5 bases. CDR3 DNA sequence: TGTGCCAGTAGTCCCACGAGACTAGCGGGAGGGATTATTGAGACCCAGTACTTC. Amino acid sequence: CASSPTRLAGGIIETQYF. Full variable domain (rest looked up from reference TRBV19 and TRBJ2-5): DGGITQSPKYLFRKEGQNVTLSCEQNLNHDAMYWYRQDPGQGLRLIYYSQIVNDFQKGDIAEGYSVSREKKESFPLTVTSAQKNPTAFYLCASSPTRLAGGIIETQYFGPGTRLLVL.

The chain combines TRBV10-3 with TRBJ2-1; 9 bases line up with TRBD2. Losses at the gene ends were 4 bases for V and 12 bases for J; bases not matched to a gene: 4. CDR1 is ENHRY, CDR2 SYGVKD, per germline. The CDR3 has 12 residues. CDR3 protein: CAISGGSGRQFF. The CDR3 nucleotides read TGTGCCATCAGTGGGGGTAGCGGGAGGCAGTTCTTC.

The gene calls are TRBV6-5 and TRBJ2-1; unclear D gene. The CDR3 totals 14 residues. Germline-derived CDR1 and CDR2 are MNHEY and SVGAGI. Trimming left V 3 bases short and J 1 base short, with 7 bases between. CDR3: CASSYEVSYNEQFF. In nucleotides, the CDR3 is TGTGCCAGCAGTTATGAGGTTTCCTACAATGAGCAGTTCTTC.